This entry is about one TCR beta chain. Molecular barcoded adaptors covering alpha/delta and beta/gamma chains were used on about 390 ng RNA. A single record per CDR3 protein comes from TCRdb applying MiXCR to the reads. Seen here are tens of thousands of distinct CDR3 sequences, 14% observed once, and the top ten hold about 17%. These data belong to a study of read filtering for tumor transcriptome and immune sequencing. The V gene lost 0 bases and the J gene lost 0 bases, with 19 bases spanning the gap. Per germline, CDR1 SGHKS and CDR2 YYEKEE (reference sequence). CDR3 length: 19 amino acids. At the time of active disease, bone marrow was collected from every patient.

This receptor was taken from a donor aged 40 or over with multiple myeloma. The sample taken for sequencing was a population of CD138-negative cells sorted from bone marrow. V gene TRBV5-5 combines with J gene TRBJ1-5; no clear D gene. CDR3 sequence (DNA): TGTGCCAGCAGCTTGGAAGGGTTTAGTCTGGGGAATAGCAATCAGCCCCAGCATTTT. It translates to CASSLEGFSLGNSNQPQHF.